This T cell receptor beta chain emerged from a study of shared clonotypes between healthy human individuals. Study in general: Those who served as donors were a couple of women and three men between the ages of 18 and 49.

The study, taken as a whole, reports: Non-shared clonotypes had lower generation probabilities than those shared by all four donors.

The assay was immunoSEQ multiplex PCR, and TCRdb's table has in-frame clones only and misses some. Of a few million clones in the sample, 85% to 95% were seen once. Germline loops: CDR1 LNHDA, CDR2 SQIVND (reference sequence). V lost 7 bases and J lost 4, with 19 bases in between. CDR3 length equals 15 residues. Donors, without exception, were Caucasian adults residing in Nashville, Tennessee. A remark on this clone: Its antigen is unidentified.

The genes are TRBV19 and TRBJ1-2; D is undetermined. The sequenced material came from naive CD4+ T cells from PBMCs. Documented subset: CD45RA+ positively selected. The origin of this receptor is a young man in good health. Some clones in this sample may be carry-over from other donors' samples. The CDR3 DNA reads TGTGCCAGTATCGGCAGCCGGGGATTCGGCTATGGCTACACCTTC. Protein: CASIGSRGFGYGYTF.